Listed here are 10 T cell receptor beta chains from one sample, sequenced in a study of T cells in Graves' hyperthyroidism and ophthalmopathy. Template material for amplifying TCR beta CDR3 regions consisted of RNA transcripts. The HTBI primer set was used in a first-round RT-PCR of the TCR CDR3. TCRdb analysed the multiplex PCR reads with MiXCR anew, one entry per CDR3 protein. This sample has around 500,000 distinct CDR3 sequences, with around a fifth found just once. The sequencing input was blood. The receptors here all came from a woman in her sixties or seventies with Graves' ophthalmopathy.

The rearrangement uses TRBV18 and TRBJ1-5; 9 nucleotides match TRBD1. The CDR3 consists of 14 residues. Germline CDR1 KGHSH, CDR2 LQKENI. The V and J ends lost 6 bases and 6 bases, in that order; junction bases with no gene match: 6. DNA for the CDR3: TGTGCCAGCTCGGTAACAGGGGGCGTTCAGCCCCAGCATTTT. It encodes CASSVTGGVQPQHF.

This clonotype has more than one count but fewer than ten. This chain connects TRBV3-1 to TRBJ1-2; D gene unclear. Trimming pared 5 bases from V and 1 base from J, leaving 8 bases between. The CDR3 has 13 amino acids. Looked up from germline, CDR1 is LGHDT and CDR2 is YNNKEL (reference sequence). This chain's CDR3 is CASSFQSNYGYTF. CDR3 in DNA: TGTGCCAGCAGCTTTCAAAGTAACTATGGCTACACCTTC.

J is TRBJ2-1 and V is TRBV15; D is undetermined. The CDR3 length is 13 residues. Germline V lookup: CDR1 LNHNV, CDR2 YYDKDF (reference sequence). Trimming shortened V by 2 bases and J by 3 bases, and 5 bases separated the two germline ends. DNA for the CDR3: TGTGCCACCAGCAGACTGATCTACAATGAGCAGTTCTTC. This gives the protein CATSRLIYNEQFF.

As for this clonotype: This is likely a read error, given that the CDR3 carries no conserved phenylalanine or tryptophan at its end. V usage is TRBV28 and J usage is TRBJ1-1; 7 bases line up with TRBD1. V was clipped by 5 bases and J by 1 base; unmatched bases: 4. The CDR3 totals 14 residues. Germline loops: CDR1 MDHEN, CDR2 SYDVKM. The chain's CDR3 is CASSQGGSNTEAFL. CDR3 coding DNA: TGTGCCAGCAGTCAGGGGGGGTCGAACACTGAAGCTTTCCTT.

A note on this clonotype: A much larger clonotype is one base distant, so this may be a read error. The V call is TRBV12-3 or TRBV12-4, the J call TRBJ1-2, with D possibly being TRBD1 (5 bases). This CDR3 comprises 13 residues. Trimming stripped 3 bases from V and 5 bases from J, with 10 bases between. The CDR3 sequence is CASSLEGAYGYTF. The CDR3 DNA reads TGTGCCAGCAGTTTGGAAGGGGCGTATGGCTACACCTTC.

Turning to this clonotype: Since a much larger clone is just one base distant, this may be a read error. This rearrangement joins TRBV7-3 to TRBJ2-3, with D possibly being TRBD1 (5 bases). V lost 5 bases and J 5 bases, leaving 8 bases between the germline ends. Germline CDR1 is SGHTA and CDR2 is FQGTGA. The CDR3 contains 12 residues. The CDR3 nucleotides are TGTGCCAGCAGCCTCCAGGGAGATACGCAGTATTTT. As protein: CASSLQGDTQYF.

The chain uses TRBV3-1 and TRBJ2-7; 10 nucleotides agree with TRBD2. This CDR3 region has 15 residues. V shed 5 bases, J shed 4 bases, and the junction held 8 bases outside the gene matches. The germline CDR1 and CDR2 sequences are LGHDT and YNNKEL (reference sequence). The CDR3 coding sequence is TGTGCCAGCAGCGAAAGCGGGAGGGAACTATACGAGCAGTACTTC. The encoded protein is CASSESGRELYEQYF.

The gene calls are TRBV5-1 and TRBJ2-7; D uncertain. Germline V gene sequence: CDR1 SGHRS, CDR2 YFSETQ. Between the trimmed V and J ends, which lost 0 bases and 4 bases, there was a span of 8 bases. This CDR3 is built from 13 residues. This CDR3 reads CASSLVAEYEQYF. For the CDR3, the DNA is TGCGCCAGCAGCTTGGTGGCGGAGTACGAGCAGTACTTC. The full variable domain, rest sourced from reference TRBV5-1 and TRBJ2-7, is KAGVTQTPRYLIKTRGQQVTLSCSPISGHRSVSWYQQTPGQGLQFLFEYFSETQRNKGNFPGRFSGRQFSNSRSEMNVSTLELGDSALYLCASSLVAEYEQYFGPGTRLTVT.

The V gene is TRBV19, the J gene TRBJ1-1, with 10 bases fitting TRBD1. CDR3 size: 14 residues. V gave up 8 bases and J gave up 3 bases; unmatched junction bases: 6. Germline values: CDR1 LNHDA, CDR2 SQIVND (reference sequence). The CDR3 nucleotides are TGTGCCAGTCGACCGACAGGGGGCCACACTGAAGCTTTCTTT. Translating gives CASRPTGGHTEAFF.

This sequence joins TRBV20-1 and TRBJ2-7; 10 bases fit TRBD2. The CDR3 has 14 amino acids. The germline V gene encodes CDR1 DFQATT and CDR2 SNEGSKA (reference sequence). Trimming cost V 6 bases and J 2 bases; bases outside gene matches: 7. In DNA, the CDR3 is TGCAGTGCCATAGCGGGAGGTCTTGCCTACGAGCAGTACTTC. Amino acids: CSAIAGGLAYEQYF.